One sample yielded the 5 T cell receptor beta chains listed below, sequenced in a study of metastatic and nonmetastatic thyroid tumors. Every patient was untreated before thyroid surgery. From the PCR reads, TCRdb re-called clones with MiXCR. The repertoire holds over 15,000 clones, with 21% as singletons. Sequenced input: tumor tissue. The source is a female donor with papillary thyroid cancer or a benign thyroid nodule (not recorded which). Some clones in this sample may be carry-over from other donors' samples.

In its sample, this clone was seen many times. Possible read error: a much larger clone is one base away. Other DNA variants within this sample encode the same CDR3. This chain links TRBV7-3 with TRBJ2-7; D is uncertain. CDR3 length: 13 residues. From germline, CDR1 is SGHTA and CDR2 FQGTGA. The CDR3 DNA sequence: TGCGCCAGCAGCCTAGACCCTAGCTACGAGCAGTACTTC. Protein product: CASSLDPSYEQYF.

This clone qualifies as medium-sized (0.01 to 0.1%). This chain's CDR3 is CASSQPGATNEKLFF. The CDR3 nucleotides read TGCGCCAGCAGCCAGCCGGGAGCAACTAATGAAAAACTGTTTTTT. This chain connects TRBV4-1 to TRBJ1-4; D not certain. The germline V gene encodes CDR1 MGHRA and CDR2 YSYEKL. The CDR3 consists of 15 residues. The V end was cut by 3 bases, the J end by 0 bases, with 8 bases between.

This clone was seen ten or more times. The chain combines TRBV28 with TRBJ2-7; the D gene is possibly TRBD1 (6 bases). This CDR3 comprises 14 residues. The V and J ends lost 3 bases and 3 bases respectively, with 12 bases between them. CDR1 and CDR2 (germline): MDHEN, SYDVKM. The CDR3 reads CASSFPGHRYEQYF. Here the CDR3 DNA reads TGTGCCAGCAGTTTTCCGGGACACCGCTACGAGCAGTACTTC.

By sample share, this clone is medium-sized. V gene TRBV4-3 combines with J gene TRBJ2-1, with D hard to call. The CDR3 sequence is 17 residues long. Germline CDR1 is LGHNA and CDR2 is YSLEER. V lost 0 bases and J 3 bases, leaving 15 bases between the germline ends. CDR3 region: CASSQDGVGRIYNEQFF. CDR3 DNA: TGCGCCAGCAGCCAAGATGGGGTTGGAAGGATCTACAATGAGCAGTTCTTC.

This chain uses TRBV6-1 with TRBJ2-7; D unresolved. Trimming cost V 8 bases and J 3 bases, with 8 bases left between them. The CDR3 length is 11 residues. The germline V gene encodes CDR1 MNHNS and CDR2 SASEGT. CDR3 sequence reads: CASGLGYEQYF. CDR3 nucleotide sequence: TGTGCCAGCGGGCTCGGCTACGAGCAGTACTTC.